Below, 20 T cell receptor beta chains from the same sample are listed, as sequenced in a study of somatic mutations in cytotoxic T cells in rheumatoid arthritis. Sequenced by immunoSEQ multiplex PCR; TCRdb stores in-frame clones only, minus some. This repertoire shows approximately 33,000 clones, under 90% found once; its top ten account for roughly 3.4%. The source material was CD8+ T cells sorted from blood. All receptors come from a man aged 35 to 55 in good health.

The chain has TRBV7-2 and TRBJ2-5, with TRBD1 identical over 10 bases. V gave up 6 bases and J gave up 7 bases; unmatched junction bases: 11. CDR1 and CDR2 (germline): SGHTA, FQGNSA. The CDR3 sequence is 15 residues long. CDR3 sequence (DNA): TGTGCCAGCAGGGACTCGGACAGGGGGACTGGGACCCAGTACTTC. Protein product: CASRDSDRGTGTQYF.

The chain recombines TRBV4-3 with TRBJ2-1, with 11 positions matching TRBD2. In germline, CDR1 is LGHNA, CDR2 YSLEER. V was pared by 0 bases and J by 5 bases, with 6 bases of the junction left unmatched. The CDR3 covers 17 residues. CDR3 amino acids: CASSQDLTSGSNNEQFF. The CDR3 coding sequence is TGCGCCAGCAGCCAAGATCTAACTAGCGGGAGTAACAATGAGCAGTTCTTC.

This clone was seen a single time. The chain couples TRBV13 to TRBJ2-3; 8 nucleotides agree with TRBD2. CDR1 and CDR2 from the germline V gene are PRHDT and FYEKMQ (reference sequence). The CDR3 has 16 residues. Unmatched junction bases numbered 10, after V lost 5 bases and J lost 3 bases. CDR3 DNA: TGTGCCAGCAGCCACCGGGGGGGGAGACTAACAGATACGCAGTATTTT. It yields the protein CASSHRGGRLTDTQYF.

The chain combines TRBV27 with TRBJ2-2; 11 nucleotides match TRBD2. Germline V CDR1 and CDR2: MNHEY, SMNVEV (reference sequence). The CDR3 sequence is 14 residues long. The J segment lost 7 bases and the V segment lost 6 bases, leaving 4 bases of the junction unmatched. The CDR3 DNA follows: TGTGCCAGCAGGCTAGCGGGAGGTGACGGGGAGCTGTTTTTT. As protein: CASRLAGGDGELFF.

This chain uses TRBV27 with TRBJ2-1, with 13 bases matching TRBD2. CDR1 MNHEY and CDR2 SMNVEV come from the germline V gene (reference sequence). CDR3 length: 15 residues. J lost 7 bases, V lost 4 bases, and 4 bases had no gene match. The CDR3 region is CASSSSGLAGNEQFF. The DNA for the CDR3 is TGTGCCAGCAGTTCCTCGGGACTAGCGGGAAATGAGCAGTTCTTC.

V usage is TRBV2 and J usage is TRBJ1-2, with D perhaps matching TRBD1 (5 bases). V was trimmed by 1 base and J by 5 bases, leaving 11 bases between them. This CDR3 has 14 residues. Germline CDR1 is SNHLY and CDR2 is FYNNEI. The CDR3 DNA sequence: TGTGCCAGCAGTGAAGGTGCCGGGGGTTATGGCTACACCTTC. This encodes CASSEGAGGYGYTF.

V and J are TRBV7-9 and TRBJ1-4; a possible D gene is TRBD1 (6 bases). V was trimmed by 5 bases and J by 4 bases, leaving 23 bases between them. This CDR3 contains 18 residues. CDR1 is SEHNR, CDR2 FQNEAQ, per germline (reference sequence). The CDR3: CASSHSLGGQIYNEKLFF. The CDR3 nucleotides are TGTGCCAGCAGCCACTCGCTAGGGGGTCAGATTTATAATGAAAAACTGTTTTTT.

The chain links TRBV11-2 to TRBJ1-1, with 9 nucleotides matching TRBD1. Trimming cost V 4 bases and J 5 bases; bases outside gene matches: 8. Germline CDR1 and CDR2: SGHAT and FQNNGV. The CDR3 has 15 residues. The CDR3 region has the DNA TGTGCCAGCAGCTCCCCGGACAGGGGTGAAACTGAAGCTTTCTTT. Translated: CASSSPDRGETEAFF.

V is TRBV27 and J is TRBJ2-7; 7 bases line up with TRBD1. Per germline, CDR1 MNHEY and CDR2 SMNVEV (reference sequence). CDR3 length equals 15 residues. V was clipped by 0 bases and J by 6 bases; unmatched bases: 8. The CDR3 sequence is CASSLSARGSSEQYF. CDR3 DNA: TGTGCCAGCAGTTTATCGGCCAGGGGGTCATCCGAGCAGTACTTC.

V gene TRBV14 combines with J gene TRBJ2-7; D unclear. V lost 3 bases and J lost 4, with 10 bases in between. This CDR3 has 13 residues. CDR1 and CDR2 (germline): SGHDN, FVKESK. CDR3 nucleotides: TGTGCCAGCAGCCAGCTTCGGATGTACGAGCAGTACTTC. Translating it yields CASSQLRMYEQYF. Full variable domain (outside the CDR3, taken from reference TRBV14 and TRBJ2-7): EAGVTQFPSHSVIEKGQTVTLRCDPISGHDNLYWYRRVMGKEIKFLLHFVKESKQDESGMPNNRFLAERTGGTYSTLKVQPAELEDSGVYFCASSQLRMYEQYFGPGTRLTVT.

This chain connects TRBV4-1 to TRBJ2-7; D not resolved. From germline, CDR1 is MGHRA and CDR2 YSYEKL. With 2 bases removed from V and 4 bases from J, the gap between germline ends came to 12 bases. The CDR3 length is 14 residues. This CDR3 reads CASSQTTPGYEQYF. For the CDR3, the DNA is TGCGCCAGCAGCCAAACGACGCCGGGTTACGAGCAGTACTTC.

This sequence joins TRBV6-4 and TRBJ2-3; TRBD2 might be the D (6 bases). This CDR3 is 14 amino acids long. Trimming removed 0 bases at V and 2 bases at J, with 6 bases between. Germline V gene data show CDR1 as MRHNA and CDR2 as SNTAGT. The CDR3 coding sequence is TGTGCCAGCAGTGACTCGGGACTCACAGATACGCAGTATTTT. It yields the protein CASSDSGLTDTQYF.

The V and J genes are TRBV7-8 and TRBJ1-4, with 8 bases lining up with TRBD1. CDR1 SGHVS and CDR2 FQNEAQ come from the germline V gene. The CDR3 length is 15 residues. The V gene end was trimmed by 1 base and the J gene end by 7 bases; junction bases not matched to a gene: 5. CDR3 sequence: CASSLVGTGFEKLFF. In DNA, the CDR3 is TGTGCCAGCAGCTTAGTGGGGACAGGATTTGAAAAACTGTTTTTT. Drawing the rest from reference TRBV7-8 and TRBJ1-4, the complete variable domain is GAGVSQSPRYKVAKRGQDVALRCDPISGHVSLFWYQQALGQGPEFLTYFQNEAQLDKSGLPSDRFFAERPEGSVSTLKIQRTQQEDSAVYLCASSLVGTGFEKLFFGSGTQLSVL.

V is TRBV9 and J is TRBJ2-7, with D maybe TRBD2 (5 bases). CDR1 is SGDLS and CDR2 is YYNGEE in the germline V gene. The CDR3 loop spans 15 amino acids. Trimming cost V 0 bases and J 3 bases, with 13 bases left between them. CDR3 residues: CASSVASGQFYEQYF. The DNA of the CDR3 is TGTGCCAGCAGCGTAGCCAGCGGCCAATTCTACGAGCAGTACTTC. The full variable domain, rest sourced from reference TRBV9 and TRBJ2-7, is DSGVTQTPKHLITATGQRVTLRCSPRSGDLSVYWYQQSLDQGLQFLIQYYNGEERAKGNILERFSAQQFPDLHSELNLSSLELGDSALYFCASSVASGQFYEQYFGPGTRLTVT.

The chain links TRBV29-1 to TRBJ2-7, with no clear D. Germline V lookup: CDR1 SQVTM, CDR2 ANQGSEA. The V end was cut by 4 bases, the J end by 2 bases, with 6 bases between. This CDR3 is built from 11 residues. CDR3 coding DNA: TGCAGCGTTGTAGGGACCTACGAGCAGTACTTC. Amino acid sequence: CSVVGTYEQYF.

The chain uses TRBV4-1 and TRBJ2-2; 8 bases fit TRBD2. The CDR3 covers 17 residues. V lost 6 bases, J lost 5 bases, and 14 bases stayed unmatched. From germline, CDR1 is MGHRA and CDR2 YSYEKL. The CDR3 is CASRSEGGTSRTGELFF. CDR3 sequence (DNA): TGCGCCAGCAGATCGGAGGGTGGGACTAGTCGTACCGGGGAGCTGTTTTTT.

The genes are TRBV2 and TRBJ1-4, with D perhaps matching TRBD1 (6 bases). Deletions cut 6 bases from V and 1 base from J, with 12 bases between. This CDR3 spans 15 amino acids. Per the germline V gene, CDR1 is SNHLY and CDR2 is FYNNEI. In nucleotides, the CDR3 is TGTGCCAGCAGCCAAGGGGGGGTAACTAATGAAAAACTGTTTTTT. Protein product: CASSQGGVTNEKLFF.

The chain is built from TRBV9 and TRBJ2-1, with D hard to call. This CDR3 has 12 residues. Per the germline V gene, CDR1 is SGDLS and CDR2 is YYNGEE. V lost 0 bases and J lost 6, with 4 bases in between. CDR3 sequence (DNA): TGTGCCAGCAGCGTAGTTAGCAATGAGCAGTTCTTC. This gives the protein CASSVVSNEQFF.

The chain uses TRBV27 and TRBJ2-2; tentative D call: TRBD1 (6 bases). Germline V gene data show CDR1 as MNHEY and CDR2 as SMNVEV (reference sequence). V was pared by 5 bases and J by 3 bases, with 13 bases between. CDR3 length equals 15 residues. The CDR3 region is CASSPDRPYTGELFF. In nucleotides, the CDR3 is TGTGCCAGCAGTCCCGACAGGCCCTACACCGGGGAGCTGTTTTTT.

The gene calls are TRBV27 and TRBJ2-5; 14 nucleotides line up with TRBD2. This CDR3 has 15 amino acids. V was pared by 5 bases and J by 7 bases, with 6 bases of the junction left unmatched. Germline CDR1 and CDR2: MNHEY and SMNVEV (reference sequence). The CDR3 DNA is TGTGCCAGCAGTCCGACTAGCGGGAGGGGGGGGACCCAGTACTTC. It codes for CASSPTSGRGGTQYF.